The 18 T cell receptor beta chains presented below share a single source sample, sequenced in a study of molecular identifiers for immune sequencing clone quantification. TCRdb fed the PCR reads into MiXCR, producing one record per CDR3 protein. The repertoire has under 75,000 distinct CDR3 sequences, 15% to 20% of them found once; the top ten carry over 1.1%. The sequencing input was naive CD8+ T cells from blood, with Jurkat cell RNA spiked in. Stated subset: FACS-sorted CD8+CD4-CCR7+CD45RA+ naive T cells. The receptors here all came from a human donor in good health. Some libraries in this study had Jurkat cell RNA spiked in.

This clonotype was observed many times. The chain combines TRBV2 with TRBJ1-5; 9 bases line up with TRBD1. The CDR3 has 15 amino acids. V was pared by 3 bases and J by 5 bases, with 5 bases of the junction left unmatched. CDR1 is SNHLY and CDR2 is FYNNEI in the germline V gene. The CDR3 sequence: CASSEGDRVYQPQHF. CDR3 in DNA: TGTGCCAGCAGTGAGGGGGACAGGGTTTATCAGCCCCAGCATTTT.

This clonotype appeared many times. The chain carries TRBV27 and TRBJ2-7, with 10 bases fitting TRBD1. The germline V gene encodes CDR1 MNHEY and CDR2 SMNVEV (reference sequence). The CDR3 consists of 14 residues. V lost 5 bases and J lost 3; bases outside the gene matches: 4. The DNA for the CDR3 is TGTGCCAGCAGTCCTGGGACAGGGGACTACGAGCAGTACTTC. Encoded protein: CASSPGTGDYEQYF.

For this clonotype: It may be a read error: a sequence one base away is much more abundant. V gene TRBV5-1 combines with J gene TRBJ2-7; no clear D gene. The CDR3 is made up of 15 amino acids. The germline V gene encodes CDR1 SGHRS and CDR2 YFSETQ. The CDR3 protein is CTSSLVGVSSYEQYF. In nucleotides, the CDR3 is TGCACCAGCAGCTTGGTCGGCGTTAGCTCCTACGAGCAGTACTTC.

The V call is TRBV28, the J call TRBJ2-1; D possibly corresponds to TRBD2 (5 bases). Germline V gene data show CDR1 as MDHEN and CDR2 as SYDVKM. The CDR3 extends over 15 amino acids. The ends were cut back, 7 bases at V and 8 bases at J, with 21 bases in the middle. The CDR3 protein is CASIRGQDRSDEQFF. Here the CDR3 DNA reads TGTGCCAGCATCAGAGGGCAGGACCGGTCGGATGAGCAGTTCTTC.

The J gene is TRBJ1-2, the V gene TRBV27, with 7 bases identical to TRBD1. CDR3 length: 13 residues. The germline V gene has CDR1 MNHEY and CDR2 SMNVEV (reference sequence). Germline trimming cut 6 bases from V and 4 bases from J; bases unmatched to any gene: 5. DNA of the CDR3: TGTGCCAGCAGACCCAGGGGGGTCTATGGCTACACCTTC. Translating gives CASRPRGVYGYTF.

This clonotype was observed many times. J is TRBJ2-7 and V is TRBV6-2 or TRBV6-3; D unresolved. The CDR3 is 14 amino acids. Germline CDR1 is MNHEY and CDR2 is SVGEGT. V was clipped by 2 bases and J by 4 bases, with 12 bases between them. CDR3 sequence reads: CASSYPQSPYEQYF. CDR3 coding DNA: TGTGCCAGCAGTTACCCCCAGAGCCCGTACGAGCAGTACTTC.

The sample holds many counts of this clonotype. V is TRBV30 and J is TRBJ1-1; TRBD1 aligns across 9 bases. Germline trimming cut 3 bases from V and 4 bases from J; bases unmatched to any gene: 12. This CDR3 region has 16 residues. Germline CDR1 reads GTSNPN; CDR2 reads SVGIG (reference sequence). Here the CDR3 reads CAWRNTGGQGGTEAFF. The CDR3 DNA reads TGTGCCTGGAGGAATACAGGGGGCCAAGGGGGCACTGAAGCTTTCTTT. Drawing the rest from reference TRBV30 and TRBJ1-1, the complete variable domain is SQTIHQWPATLVQPVGSPLSLECTVEGTSNPNLYWYRQAAGRGLQLLFYSVGIGQISSEVPQNLSASRPQDRQFILSSKKLLLSDSGFYLCAWRNTGGQGGTEAFFGQGTRLTVV.

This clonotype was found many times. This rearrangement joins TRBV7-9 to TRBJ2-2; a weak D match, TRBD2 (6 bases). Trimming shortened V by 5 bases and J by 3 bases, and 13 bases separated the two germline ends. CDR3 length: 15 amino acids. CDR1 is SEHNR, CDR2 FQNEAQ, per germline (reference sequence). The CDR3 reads CASSPPTRYTGELFF. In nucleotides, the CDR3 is TGTGCCAGCAGCCCCCCGACTAGATACACCGGGGAGCTGTTTTTT.

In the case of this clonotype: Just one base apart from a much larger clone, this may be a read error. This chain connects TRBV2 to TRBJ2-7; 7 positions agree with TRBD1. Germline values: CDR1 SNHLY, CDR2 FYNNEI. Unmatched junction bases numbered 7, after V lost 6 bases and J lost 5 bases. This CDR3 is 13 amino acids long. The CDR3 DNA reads TGTGCCAGCAGCGACAGGGTCGAGGACGAGCAGTACTTC. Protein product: CASSDRVEDEQYF.

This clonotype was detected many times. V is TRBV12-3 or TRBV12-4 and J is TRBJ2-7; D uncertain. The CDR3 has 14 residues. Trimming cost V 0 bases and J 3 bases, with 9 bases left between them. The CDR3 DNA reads TGTGCCAGCAGTTTAGCTTCATACGACTACGAGCAGTACTTC. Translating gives CASSLASYDYEQYF.

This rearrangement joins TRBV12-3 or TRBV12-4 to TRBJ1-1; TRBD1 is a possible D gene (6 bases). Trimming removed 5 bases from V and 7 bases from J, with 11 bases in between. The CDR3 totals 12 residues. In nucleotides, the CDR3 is TGTGCCAGCAGTGTTAGGGACAATGAAGCTTTCTTT. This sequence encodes CASSVRDNEAFF.

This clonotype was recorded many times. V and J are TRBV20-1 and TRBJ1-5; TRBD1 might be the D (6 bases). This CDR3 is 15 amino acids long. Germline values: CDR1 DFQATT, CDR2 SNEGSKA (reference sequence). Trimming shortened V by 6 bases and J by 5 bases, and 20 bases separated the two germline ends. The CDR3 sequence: CSAPGSGGPDQPQHF. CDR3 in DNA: TGCAGTGCCCCCGGGAGTGGGGGCCCGGATCAGCCCCAGCATTTT.

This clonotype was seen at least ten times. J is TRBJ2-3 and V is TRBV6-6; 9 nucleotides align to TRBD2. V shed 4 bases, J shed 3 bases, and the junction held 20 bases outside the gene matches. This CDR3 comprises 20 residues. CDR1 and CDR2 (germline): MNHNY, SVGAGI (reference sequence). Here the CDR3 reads CASSFPHLREGLAGTDTQYF. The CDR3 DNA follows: TGTGCCAGCAGTTTCCCCCATCTCCGGGAGGGGCTAGCGGGAACAGATACGCAGTATTTT.

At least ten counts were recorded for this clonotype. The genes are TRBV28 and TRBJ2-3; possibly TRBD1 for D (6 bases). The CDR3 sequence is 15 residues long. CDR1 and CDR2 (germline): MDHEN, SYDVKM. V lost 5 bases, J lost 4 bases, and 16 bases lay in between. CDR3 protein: CASSAPVQGSDTQYF. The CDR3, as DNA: TGTGCCAGCAGTGCCCCGGTACAGGGTTCAGATACGCAGTATTTT.

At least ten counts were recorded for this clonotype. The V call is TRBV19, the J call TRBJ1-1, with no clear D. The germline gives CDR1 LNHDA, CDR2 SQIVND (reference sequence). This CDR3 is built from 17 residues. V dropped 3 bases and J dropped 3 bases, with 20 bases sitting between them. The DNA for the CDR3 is TGTGCCAGTAGTATGGGCTTCCAGGTGTATAAGGACACTGAAGCTTTCTTT. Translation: CASSMGFQVYKDTEAFF.

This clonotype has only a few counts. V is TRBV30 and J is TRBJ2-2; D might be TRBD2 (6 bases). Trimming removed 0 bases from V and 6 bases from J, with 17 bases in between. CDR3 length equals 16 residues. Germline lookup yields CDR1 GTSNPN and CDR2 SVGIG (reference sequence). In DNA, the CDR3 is TGTGCCTGGAGTGTACCGGGGGTTGGGTTACCCGGGGAGCTGTTTTTT. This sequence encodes CAWSVPGVGLPGELFF.

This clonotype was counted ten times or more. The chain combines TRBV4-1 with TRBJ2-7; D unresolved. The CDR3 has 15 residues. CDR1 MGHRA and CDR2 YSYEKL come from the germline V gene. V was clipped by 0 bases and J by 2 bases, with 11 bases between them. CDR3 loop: CASSQDNSPPYEQYF. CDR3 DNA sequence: TGCGCCAGCAGCCAAGATAACAGCCCCCCCTACGAGCAGTACTTC.

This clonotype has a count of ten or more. CDR3 DNA: TGCGCCAGCAGCCATCAACCCGCCTACGAGCAGTACTTC. Amino acid sequence: CASSHQPAYEQYF. The V gene is TRBV4-1, the J gene TRBJ2-7; D is ambiguous. The V gene's germline CDR1 is MGHRA and CDR2 YSYEKL. The length of the CDR3 is 13 residues. Trimming took off 3 bases at V and 2 bases at J, with 8 bases between the two ends.